The T cell receptor beta chain under discussion was sequenced for a study of preoperative IRX-2 immunotherapy in early breast cancer. Described treatment: preoperative locoregional IRX-2 cytokine immunotherapy. Patients received preoperative, locoregional IRX-2 cytokine immunotherapy in a phase Ib study. Sequencing was performed with immunoSEQ multiplex PCR; in TCRdb, only in-frame clones are kept and a portion is missing. Here the sample spans tens of thousands of clones, nearly 95% being singletons. The CDR3 runs 13 residues. V lost 2 bases, J lost 7 bases, and 11 bases lay in between. Germline assignment: CDR1 MNHEY and CDR2 SMNVEV (reference sequence).

V and J are TRBV27 and TRBJ1-1, with D uncertain. This sample was gathered from a patient treated with IRX-2 immunotherapy. The sequence derives from a human donor with breast cancer. CDR3 bases: TGTGCCAGCAGTTTAAATAGACGCTATGAAGCTTTCTTT. Translated, it gives CASSLNRRYEAFF.